This T cell receptor beta chain was sequenced in a study of radiation and T cells in renal cell carcinoma. Study-wide results and caveats: Without pretreatment biopsies, baseline tumor clonotype presence was undetermined. In blood, top tumor clones expanded by 2 weeks, shrinking by 4.

Assay: immunoSEQ multiplex PCR; the TCRdb copy retains only in-frame clones and omits some. The data show over 120,000 clones, 70% to 90% seen once. A remark on this clone: The antigen remains unidentified.

Time point indicated: baseline pretreatment blood. Described treatment: 15 Gy SBRT to primary tumor, nephrectomy 4 weeks later. Radiation-treated patients gave blood at baseline, week 2 and week 4. The patient's renal cell carcinoma had clear cell pathology. The CDR3 is 12 residues long. Germline loops: CDR1 MNHNY, CDR2 SVGAGI (reference sequence). Trimming cost V 0 bases and J 3 bases, with 0 bases left between them. Sequences were derived from blood, sampled from a patient whose treatment included radiotherapy and nephrectomy. This TCR was sampled from a woman between 50 and 59 years old with renal cell carcinoma. The chain is built from TRBV6-6 and TRBJ1-3; unclear D gene. CDR3 nucleotides: TGTGCCAGCAGTTACTCTGGAAACACCATATATTTT. Its protein product is CASSYSGNTIYF.